Listed here are 9 T cell receptor beta chains from one sample, sequenced in a study of shared clonotypes between healthy human individuals. Data came from immunoSEQ multiplex PCR; TCRdb stores just in-frame clones and leaves some out. There are roughly 2,500,000 clones in the sample; 80% to 95% occur only once, and about 0.38% lies in the top ten. Sequencing used naive CD4+ T cells from PBMCs. Regarding subset: CD45RA+ positively selected. The receptors derive from a man younger than 35 in good health. Some clones in this sample may be carry-over from other donors' samples.

The rearrangement uses TRBV6-5 and TRBJ1-4; TRBD1 might be the D (6 bases). With 8 bases removed from V and 8 bases from J, the gap between germline ends came to 18 bases. CDR1 and CDR2 from the germline V gene are MNHEY and SVGAGI. CDR3 length: 14 residues. In DNA, the CDR3 is TGTGCCAGCGGCAAGTTAGGGGGTTGGGAAAAACTGTTTTTT. Encoded protein: CASGKLGGWEKLFF.

Notes on this clone: This sample also contains other DNA sequences that code for the same CDR3. CDR3 loop: CASIRGGNTEAFF. CDR3 sequence (DNA): TGTGCCAGCATACGGGGGGGGAACACTGAAGCTTTCTTT. The V gene is TRBV28, the J gene TRBJ1-1, with a possible D match to TRBD1 (5 bases). The CDR3 extends over 13 amino acids. Germline-derived CDR1 and CDR2 are MDHEN and SYDVKM. V lost 7 bases and J lost 1, with 10 bases in between. The variable domain in full, completed from reference TRBV28 and TRBJ1-1, reads DVKVTQSSRYLVKRTGEKVFLECVQDMDHENMFWYRQDPGLGLRLIYFSYDVKMKEKGDIPEGYSVSREKKERFSLILESASTNQTSMYLCASIRGGNTEAFFGQGTRLTVV.

The CDR3 DNA is TGCGCCAGCACTCAGGGGTCCTCCTACGAGCAGTACTTC. As protein: CASTQGSSYEQYF. The rearrangement joins TRBV5-1 to TRBJ2-7; possible D gene TRBD1, 6 bases. This CDR3 spans 13 amino acids. Germline V gives CDR1 SGHRS, CDR2 YFSETQ. V lost 6 bases and J lost 0, with 10 bases in between.

The V call is TRBV28, the J call TRBJ2-4; no definite D call. The germline V gene encodes CDR1 MDHEN and CDR2 SYDVKM. The CDR3 has 14 amino acids. V lost 5 bases to trimming and J lost 0 bases, with 8 bases between them. The CDR3 DNA sequence: TGTGCCAGCAGTCCCCCTTCAGCCAAAAACATTCAGTACTTC. It yields the protein CASSPPSAKNIQYF.

The J gene is TRBJ2-1, the V gene TRBV6-1; D unresolved. The CDR3 consists of 13 residues. The V gene lost 6 bases and the J gene lost 7 bases, with 13 bases spanning the gap. Germline V CDR1 and CDR2: MNHNS, SASEGT. The CDR3 region is CASSPERFNEQFF. CDR3 in DNA: TGTGCCAGCAGCCCAGAGCGTTTTAATGAGCAGTTCTTC.

Of note for this clone: Other nucleotide sequences from this sample produce the same CDR3. The chain uses TRBV2 and TRBJ1-5; D remains unclear. Deletions cut 2 bases from V and 2 bases from J, with 7 bases between. This CDR3 spans 14 amino acids. Germline values: CDR1 SNHLY, CDR2 FYNNEI. CDR3 nucleotide sequence: TGTGCCAGCAGTGAAAGGGCACGCAATCAGCCCCAGCATTTT. Encoded protein: CASSERARNQPQHF.

The chain links TRBV10-3 to TRBJ2-3; D gene unclear. V lost 2 bases and J 0 bases, leaving 9 bases between the germline ends. Germline CDR1 is ENHRY and CDR2 is SYGVKD. The CDR3 sequence is 15 residues long. CDR3 DNA sequence: TGTGCCATCAGTGAGACCCAGATTAGCACAGATACGCAGTATTTT. This encodes CAISETQISTDTQYF.

The chain uses TRBV5-4 and TRBJ1-4; TRBD1 matches at 8 bases. This CDR3 is 15 amino acids long. The germline V gene has CDR1 SGHNT and CDR2 YYREEE (reference sequence). V trimming: 2 bases; J trimming: 3 bases; junction bases outside the gene matches: 3. The CDR3 region has the DNA TGTGCCAGCAGCTTTCAGGGGGCGGCTAATGAAAAACTGTTTTTT. It is translated as CASSFQGAANEKLFF.

The rearrangement joins TRBV28 to TRBJ2-7; 13 positions match TRBD2. Trimming cost V 5 bases and J 3 bases; bases outside gene matches: 7. Germline V gene sequence: CDR1 MDHEN, CDR2 SYDVKM. This CDR3 has 16 residues. CDR3 amino acids: CASSGGTSGAIYEQYF. DNA for the CDR3: TGTGCCAGCAGTGGGGGGACTAGCGGGGCTATCTACGAGCAGTACTTC.